A selection of T cell receptor beta chains follows, all from one sample in a study of blood T cell repertoires in COVID-19. Libraries were prepared by immunoSEQ multiplex PCR; TCRdb keeps only in-frame clonotypes and omits some of them. The sample carries 70,000 to 100,000 clones, 55% to 80% recorded once. The sequenced sample consisted of peripheral blood. These receptors all come from a woman in her sixties in a cohort sampled during active or convalescent COVID-19. CDR3s include the opening cysteine and the closing phenylalanine or tryptophan. A D gene is named only where the DNA matches it firmly. Some rows have no size entry. The others give once, few or many, or a class for an expanded clone.

.	TRBV4-3	.	14	TRBJ1-6	TGCGCCAGCAGCCAAGATGGACTTAATTCACCCCTCCACTTT	CASSQDGLNSPLHF
few	TRBV10-3	TRBD1	16	TRBJ2-7	TGTGCCATCAGGCGCTGGGCCGGGACAGGGTCGGGGGAGCAGTACTTC	CAIRRWAGTGSGEQYF
.	TRBV6-5	.	13	TRBJ2-7	TGTGCCAGCAGTTACGCGCCGTCCTACGAGCAGTACTTC	CASSYAPSYEQYF
.	TRBV18	TRBD2	14	TRBJ2-7	TGTGCCAGCAGTAGCGGGGGGCCCTCCTACGAGCAGTACTTC	CASSSGGPSYEQYF
.	TRBV27	.	15	TRBJ1-5	TGTGCCAGCAGAAGGGGGGGAGGTAGCAATCAGCCCCAGCATTTT	CASRRGGGSNQPQHF
.	TRBV6-5	TRBD2	16	TRBJ2-2	TGTGCCAACAGTTCGCCTTCTAGCGGGGGTGTCGGGGAGCTGTTTTTT	CANSSPSSGGVGELFF
large	TRBV6-5	.	12	TRBJ2-1	TGTGCCAGCAGCCATCAGGTTAATGAGCAGTTCTTC	CASSHQVNEQFF
.	TRBV5-1	.	17	TRBJ2-2	TGCGCCAGCAGCTTACCAGTCTTGGGTGGACTTTTAGGGGAGCTGTTTTTT	CASSLPVLGGLLGELFF
.	TRBV5-1	TRBD2	17	TRBJ2-1	TGCGCCAGCAGCTTGATATATATTAGCGGGGGGGATAATGAGCAGTTCTTC	CASSLIYISGGDNEQFF
.	TRBV2	.	15	TRBJ2-1	TGTGCCAGCAGAAGACGAAGCGGATTCTACAATGAGCAGTTCTTC	CASRRRSGFYNEQFF
.	TRBV12-3/TRBV12-4	TRBD1	13	TRBJ1-1	TGTGCCAGCAGTCTGGGACAGCCGAGTGAAGCTTTCTTT	CASSLGQPSEAFF
.	TRBV19	.	15	TRBJ1-5	TGTGCCAGTAGTGAGATCCTTGCTAGCAATCAGCCCCAGCATTTT	CASSEILASNQPQHF
.	TRBV6-1	.	12	TRBJ2-7	TGTGCCAGCACTGAACCCCGCTACGAGCAGTACTTC	CASTEPRYEQYF
few	TRBV5-1	TRBD1	13	TRBJ1-1	TGCGCCAGCAGCCCACAGGGGGACACTGAAGCTTTCTTT	CASSPQGDTEAFF
.	TRBV5-5	.	13	TRBJ1-6	TGTGCCAGCAGCTTGGGGCAAAATTCACCCCTCCACTTT	CASSLGQNSPLHF
.	TRBV4-1	.	16	TRBJ1-1	TGCGCCAGCAGCCAAGATAAAACGGTCATGAACACTGAAGCTTTCTTT	CASSQDKTVMNTEAFF
.	TRBV19	TRBD1	13	TRBJ1-2	TGTGCCAGTAGTATGGGACAGGGGATTGGCTACACCTTC	CASSMGQGIGYTF
few	TRBV19	.	14	TRBJ1-1	TGTGCCAGTAGTATCGGGGGTCTGAACACTGAAGCTTTCTTT	CASSIGGLNTEAFF
few	TRBV2	TRBD1	15	TRBJ2-1	TGTGCCAGCAAGGGCCCGGACAGGGGCCACAATGAGCAGTTCTTC	CASKGPDRGHNEQFF
.	TRBV7-9	.	14	TRBJ2-5	TGTGCCAGCAGCTTAGCGCGGAACCAAGAGACCCAGTACTTC	CASSLARNQETQYF
.	TRBV6-5	.	15	TRBJ2-1	TGTGCCAGCAGAAACGGGGGGCTATCCTACAATGAGCAGTTCTTC	CASRNGGLSYNEQFF
.	TRBV2	TRBD1	15	TRBJ2-5	TGTGCCAGCAAACCACCCCCGGGACAGGGAGAGACCCAGTACTTC	CASKPPPGQGETQYF
few	TRBV29-1	.	11	TRBJ2-3	TGCAGCGTTGAAATACTAGATACGCAGTATTTT	CSVEILDTQYF
.	TRBV3-1/TRBV3-2	TRBD1	17	TRBJ1-1	TGTGCCAGCAGCCCACACGGGACAGGGCTACGGGTGACTGAAGCTTTCTTT	CASSPHGTGLRVTEAFF
few	TRBV5-1	.	16	TRBJ2-3	TGCGCCAGCAGCTTGTCCACTAGCCGGGGTTCAGATACGCAGTATTTT	CASSLSTSRGSDTQYF
few	TRBV10-2	TRBD2	14	TRBJ2-1	TGCGCCAGCTGGGGCGGGGGAGGGTACAATGAGCAGTTCTTC	CASWGGGGYNEQFF